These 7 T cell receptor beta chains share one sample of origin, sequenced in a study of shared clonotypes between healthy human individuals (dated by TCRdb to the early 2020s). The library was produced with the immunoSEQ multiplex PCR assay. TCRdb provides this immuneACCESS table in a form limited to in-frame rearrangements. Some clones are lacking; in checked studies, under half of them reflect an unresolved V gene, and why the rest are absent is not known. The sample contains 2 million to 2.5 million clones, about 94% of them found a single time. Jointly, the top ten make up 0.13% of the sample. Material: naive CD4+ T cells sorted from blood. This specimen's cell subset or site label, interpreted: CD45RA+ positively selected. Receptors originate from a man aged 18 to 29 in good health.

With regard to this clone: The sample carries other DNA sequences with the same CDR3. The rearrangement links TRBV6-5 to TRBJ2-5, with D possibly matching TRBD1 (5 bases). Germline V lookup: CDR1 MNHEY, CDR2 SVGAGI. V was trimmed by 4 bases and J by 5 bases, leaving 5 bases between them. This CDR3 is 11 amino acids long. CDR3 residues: CASSSGETQYF. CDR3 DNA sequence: TGTGCCAGCAGTTCAGGGGAGACCCAGTACTTC.

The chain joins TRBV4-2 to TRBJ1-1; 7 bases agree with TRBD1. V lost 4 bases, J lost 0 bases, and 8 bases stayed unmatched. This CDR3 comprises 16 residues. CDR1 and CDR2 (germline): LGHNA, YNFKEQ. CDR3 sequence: CASSPEGTVMNTEAFF. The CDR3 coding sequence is TGTGCCAGCAGCCCGGAGGGGACAGTCATGAACACTGAAGCTTTCTTT.

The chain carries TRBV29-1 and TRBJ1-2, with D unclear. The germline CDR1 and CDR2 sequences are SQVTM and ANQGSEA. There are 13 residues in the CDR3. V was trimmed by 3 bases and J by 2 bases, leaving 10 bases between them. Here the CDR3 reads CSVEWTANYGYTF. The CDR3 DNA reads TGCAGCGTTGAGTGGACGGCGAACTATGGCTACACCTTC. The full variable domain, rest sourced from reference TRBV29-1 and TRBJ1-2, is SAVISQKPSRDICQRGTSLTIQCQVDSQVTMMFWYRQQPGQSLTLIATANQGSEATYESGFVIDKFPISRPNLTFSTLTVSNMSPEDSSIYLCSVEWTANYGYTFGSGTRLTVV.

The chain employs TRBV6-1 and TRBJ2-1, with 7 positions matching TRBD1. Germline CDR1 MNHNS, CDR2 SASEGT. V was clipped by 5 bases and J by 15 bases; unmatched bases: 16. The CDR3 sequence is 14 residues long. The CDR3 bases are TGTGCCAGCAGTTCGGGACAGCCAGGGGAGTTGGCGTTCTTC. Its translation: CASSSGQPGELAFF.

This chain's CDR3 is CASSYDRGGTGNEQFF. The CDR3 DNA is TGTGCCAGCAGCTATGACCGCGGGGGAACGGGGAATGAGCAGTTCTTC. The chain links TRBV7-9 to TRBJ2-1, with 7 bases lining up with TRBD2. The CDR3 spans 16 residues. Germline CDR1 SEHNR, CDR2 FQNEAQ (reference sequence). With 4 bases clipped from V and 7 bases from J, the junction kept 13 bases outside the gene matches.

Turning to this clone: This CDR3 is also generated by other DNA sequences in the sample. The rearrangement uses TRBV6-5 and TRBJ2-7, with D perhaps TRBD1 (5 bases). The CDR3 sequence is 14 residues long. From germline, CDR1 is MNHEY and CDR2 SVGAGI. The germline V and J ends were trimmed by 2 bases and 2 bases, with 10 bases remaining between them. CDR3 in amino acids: CASSYGADPYEQYF. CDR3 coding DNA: TGTGCCAGCAGTTACGGGGCCGACCCCTACGAGCAGTACTTC.

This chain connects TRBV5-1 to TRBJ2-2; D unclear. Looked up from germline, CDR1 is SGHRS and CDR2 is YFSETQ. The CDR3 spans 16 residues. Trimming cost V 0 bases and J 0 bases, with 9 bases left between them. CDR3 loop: CASSLVYGANTGELFF. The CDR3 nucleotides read TGCGCCAGCAGCTTGGTTTATGGGGCGAACACCGGGGAGCTGTTTTTT.